This T cell receptor (beta chain) appears in the sequencing data of a study of cytotoxic CD8 clonotypes in ibrutinib-treated CLL. Looking at the study overall: The subjects consisted of 11 relapsed/refractory and fewer than 16 treatment-naive individuals, with 17 to 18 IGHV unmutated.

The CDR3 extends over 13 amino acids. TCRdb keeps only in-frame clones here, not all; method: immunoSEQ multiplex PCR. Of about 86,000 clones in the sample, 86% were seen once. The TCR originated in a human donor with chronic lymphocytic leukemia. Sample: PBMCs, taken before ibrutinib treatment. The V call is TRBV12-2, the J call TRBJ2-7; TRBD2 was called by the table and not checked on the DNA. TRBV12-2 is described as a pseudogene. In DNA form, the CDR3 reads TGTGCAAGTCGCTTTAGCGGTGACTACGAGCAGTACTTC. Translating it yields CASRFSGDYEQYF.